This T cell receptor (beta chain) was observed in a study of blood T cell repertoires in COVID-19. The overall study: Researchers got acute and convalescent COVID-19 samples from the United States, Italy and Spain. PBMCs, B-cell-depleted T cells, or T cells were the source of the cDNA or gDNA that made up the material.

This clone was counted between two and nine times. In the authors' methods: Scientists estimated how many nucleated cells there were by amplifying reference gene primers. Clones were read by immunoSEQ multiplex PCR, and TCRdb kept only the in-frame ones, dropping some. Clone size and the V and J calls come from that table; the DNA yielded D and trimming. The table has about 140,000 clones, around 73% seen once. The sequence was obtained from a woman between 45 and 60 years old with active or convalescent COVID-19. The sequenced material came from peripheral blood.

Written as DNA, the CDR3 is TGTGCCAGCAGGGTAGAGGGACAACCCAATCAGCCCCAGCATTTT. Protein product: CASRVEGQPNQPQHF. The genes are TRBV2 and TRBJ1-5; tentative D call: TRBD1 (6 bases). Germline values: CDR1 SNHLY, CDR2 FYNNEI. V dropped 6 bases and J dropped 3 bases, with 15 bases sitting between them. The CDR3 totals 15 residues.